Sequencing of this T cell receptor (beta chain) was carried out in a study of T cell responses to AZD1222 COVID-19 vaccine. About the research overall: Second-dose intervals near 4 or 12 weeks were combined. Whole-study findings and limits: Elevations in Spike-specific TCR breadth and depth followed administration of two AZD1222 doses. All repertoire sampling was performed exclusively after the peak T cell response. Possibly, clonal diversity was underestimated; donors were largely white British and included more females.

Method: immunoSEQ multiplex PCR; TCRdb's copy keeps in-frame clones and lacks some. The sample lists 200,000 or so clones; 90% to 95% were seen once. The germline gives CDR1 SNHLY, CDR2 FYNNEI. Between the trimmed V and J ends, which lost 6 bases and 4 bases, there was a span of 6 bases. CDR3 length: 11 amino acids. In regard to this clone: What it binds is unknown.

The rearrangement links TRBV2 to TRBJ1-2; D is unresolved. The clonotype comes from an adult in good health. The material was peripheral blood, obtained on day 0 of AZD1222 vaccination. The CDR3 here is CASSELYGYTF. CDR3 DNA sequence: TGTGCCAGCAGCGAGCTCTATGGCTACACCTTC.